What follows are 18 T cell receptor beta chains derived from one specimen sequenced in a study of cytomegalovirus exposure and HLA in healthy donors. It was with 60 Vbeta and 13 Jbeta primers that the PCR ran. The data were produced by immunoSEQ multiplex PCR, yet TCRdb's version contains in-frame clones alone and is incomplete. This sample yields 80,000 or so clones, of which roughly 63% are seen a single time; around 6% belongs to the top ten. What was sequenced was PBMCs. These receptors were obtained from a young man in good health and CMV-seropositive.

This clone was recorded only once. The rearrangement joins TRBV15 to TRBJ1-5, with TRBD1 matching over 7 bases. The CDR3 is 13 residues long. The germline V gene encodes CDR1 LNHNV and CDR2 YYDKDF (reference sequence). J gave up 5 bases and V 4 bases, and 2 bases lay outside the gene matches. CDR3 sequence reads: CATSTDRDQPQHF. CDR3 DNA: TGTGCCACCAGCACAGACAGGGATCAGCCCCAGCATTTT.

The rearrangement links TRBV19 to TRBJ2-7; 7 positions agree with TRBD2. Germline V lookup: CDR1 LNHDA, CDR2 SQIVND (reference sequence). The CDR3 length is 14 residues. V shed 3 bases, J shed 1 base, and the junction held 3 bases outside the gene matches. In nucleotides, the CDR3 is TGTGCCAGTAGTATCGGGCGGGGGTCCTACGAGCAGTACTTC. It is translated as CASSIGRGSYEQYF.

The V gene is TRBV5-1, the J gene TRBJ1-2, with D perhaps TRBD1 (6 bases). This CDR3 comprises 15 residues. The V gene lost 4 bases and the J gene lost 0 bases, with 13 bases spanning the gap. CDR1 is SGHRS, CDR2 YFSETQ, per germline. In DNA form, the CDR3 reads TGCGCCAGCAGCCCCGGGACAACGACTAACTATGGCTACACCTTC. Translating gives CASSPGTTTNYGYTF.

This CDR3 is CASSLGHGGIYEQYF. Written as DNA, the CDR3 is TGTGCCAGCAGCTTGGGACACGGGGGGATCTACGAGCAGTACTTC. The gene calls are TRBV7-9 and TRBJ2-5; tentatively, D is TRBD2 (7 bases). The J call may be faulty, since TRBJ2-7 better matches the DNA end. This CDR3 is built from 15 residues. Germline loops: CDR1 SEHNR, CDR2 FQNEAQ (reference sequence).

This chain joins TRBV18 and TRBJ2-5, with 10 bases identical to TRBD1. J was trimmed by 11 bases and V by 2 bases; bases with no gene match: 5. This CDR3 spans 13 amino acids. The germline CDR1 and CDR2 sequences are KGHSH and LQKENI. CDR3 sequence (DNA): TGTGCCAGCTCACCAGACAGGGGGCAAGAGCAGTACTTC. Residues: CASSPDRGQEQYF.

The chain has TRBV5-6 and TRBJ2-5; a possible D gene is TRBD2 (5 bases). The CDR3 loop spans 12 amino acids. CDR1 is SGHDT and CDR2 is YYEEEE in the germline V gene. Trimming removed 3 bases from V and 5 bases from J, with 8 bases in between. The CDR3 sequence is CASSSSWETQYF. For the CDR3, the DNA is TGTGCCAGCAGCTCTAGCTGGGAGACCCAGTACTTC.

This chain uses TRBV28 with TRBJ2-6; 7 nucleotides align to TRBD1. Germline V gene sequence: CDR1 MDHEN, CDR2 SYDVKM. The CDR3 is 18 residues long. The ends lost 4 bases at V and 0 bases at J; junction bases unmatched: 9. The CDR3 region has the DNA TGTGCCAGCAGTTCGGGTTACAGGGGAAACTCTGGGGCCAACGTCCTGACTTTC. This codes for CASSSGYRGNSGANVLTF.

This clone was observed a single time. The chain employs TRBV29-1 and TRBJ2-2; D may be TRBD1 (5 bases). This CDR3 is built from 14 residues. The V gene lost 4 bases and the J gene lost 4 bases, with 13 bases spanning the gap. Germline lookup yields CDR1 SQVTM and CDR2 ANQGSEA. CDR3 in DNA: TGCAGCGTTGGGGCAGGGCTTAGCACCGGGGAGCTGTTTTTT. Translated: CSVGAGLSTGELFF.

The rearrangement joins TRBV10-1 to TRBJ1-1; 9 bases fit TRBD1. Germline V lookup: CDR1 WNHNN, CDR2 SYGVQD (reference sequence). The CDR3 totals 13 residues. Trimming cost V 3 bases and J 5 bases; bases outside gene matches: 1. The CDR3 reads CASSEQGATEAFF. CDR3 coding DNA: TGCGCCAGCAGTGAACAGGGGGCGACTGAAGCTTTCTTT.

The chain joins TRBV6-6 to TRBJ1-2; D possibly corresponds to TRBD1 (5 bases). Trimming cost V 5 bases and J 4 bases, with 14 bases left between them. The CDR3 is made up of 14 amino acids. Germline values: CDR1 MNHNY, CDR2 SVGAGI (reference sequence). The CDR3 reads CASSQTASLYGYTF. The CDR3 DNA sequence: TGTGCCAGCAGTCAGACAGCCAGCCTCTATGGCTACACCTTC.

In this sample, this clone turned up a few times. The chain joins TRBV7-9 to TRBJ2-1; D unclear. V gave up 7 bases and J gave up 5 bases, with 9 bases separating them. CDR1 and CDR2 from the germline V gene are SEHNR and FQNEAQ (reference sequence). The CDR3 is 12 amino acids. Here the CDR3 DNA reads TGTGCCAGCACAAAGAGTGACAATGAGCAGTTCTTC. This gives the protein CASTKSDNEQFF. Variable domain in full (rest from reference TRBV7-9 and TRBJ2-1): DTGVSQNPRHKITKRGQNVTFRCDPISEHNRLYWYRQTLGQGPEFLTYFQNEAQLEKSRLLSDRFSAERPKGSFSTLEIQRTEQGDSAMYLCASTKSDNEQFFGPGTRLTVL.

This chain joins TRBV4-1 and TRBJ2-5; a weak D match, TRBD1 (6 bases). CDR1 is MGHRA, CDR2 YSYEKL, per germline. The V end lost 4 bases, the J end lost 5 bases, and 14 bases lay between the germline ends. This CDR3 contains 14 residues. The CDR3 DNA follows: TGCGCCAGCAGCCGAGCAGGGGTTGGTGAGACCCAGTACTTC. It codes for CASSRAGVGETQYF.

The chain is built from TRBV5-8 and TRBJ1-3, with D hard to call. CDR1 SGHTS and CDR2 YDEGEE come from the germline V gene. The CDR3 has 14 amino acids. Trimming took off 4 bases at V and 2 bases at J, with 10 bases between the two ends. For the CDR3, the DNA is TGTGCCAGCAGCCCGCAGAGGGCTGGAAACACCATATATTTT. It specifies CASSPQRAGNTIYF.

The chain employs TRBV14 and TRBJ2-1; 9 positions agree with TRBD1. CDR1 and CDR2 from the germline V gene are SGHDN and FVKESK. The CDR3 contains 14 residues. The J segment lost 6 bases and the V segment lost 5 bases, leaving 5 bases of the junction unmatched. The CDR3 nucleotides are TGTGCCAGCAGCGGACAGGGGATTCGCAATGAGCAGTTCTTC. Translation: CASSGQGIRNEQFF.

This clone was seen a single time. The chain has TRBV5-6 and TRBJ1-1; tentative D call: TRBD1 (5 bases). Trimming took off 2 bases at V and 3 bases at J, with 14 bases between the two ends. The V gene's germline CDR1 is SGHDT and CDR2 YYEEEE. The CDR3 totals 15 residues. The CDR3 DNA reads TGTGCCAGCAGCTTTATCTCGGGGGGGGACACTGAAGCTTTCTTT. It translates to CASSFISGGDTEAFF.

The rearrangement links TRBV10-3 to TRBJ2-7; 7 bases map to TRBD1. The germline V gene has CDR1 ENHRY and CDR2 SYGVKD. The CDR3 is 16 residues long. Trimming at V came to 5 bases and at J to 0 bases, leaving 10 bases not matched to a gene. This CDR3 is CAISSNRGMSSYEQYF. The CDR3, as DNA: TGTGCCATCAGTTCGAACAGGGGTATGTCCTCCTACGAGCAGTACTTC.

The chain is built from TRBV5-6 and TRBJ2-1; 10 bases are a match to TRBD2. The CDR3 has 17 amino acids. J was trimmed by 2 bases and V by 4 bases; bases with no gene match: 9. Per germline, CDR1 SGHDT and CDR2 YYEEEE. The CDR3 sequence: CASSLTPSGGTYNEQFF. The CDR3 DNA is TGTGCCAGCAGCCTAACCCCTAGCGGGGGAACCTACAATGAGCAGTTCTTC.

CDR3 loop: CASSLVSSGHRYNEQFF. The CDR3 DNA reads as TGTGCCAGCAGCTTAGTTTCGTCAGGACACCGTTACAATGAGCAGTTCTTC. The genes are TRBV11-3 and TRBJ2-1; tentative D call: TRBD1 (5 bases). The CDR3 length is 17 residues. Germline CDR1 is SGHNT and CDR2 is YENEEA. With 1 base removed from V and 4 bases from J, the gap between germline ends came to 17 bases.